The T cell receptor beta chain described here comes from a study of blood T cell repertoires in COVID-19. Turning to the study itself: Samples of COVID-19 (acute and convalescent) were obtained from the United States, Italy and Spain. T cells, B-cell-depleted T cells, or PBMCs supplied cDNA or gDNA.

Losses at the gene ends were 2 bases for V and 5 bases for J; bases not matched to a gene: 7. The CDR3 length is 15 residues. Germline values: CDR1 SGHRS, CDR2 YFSETQ. Per the study methods: Estimation of nucleated cell counts was performed using reference gene primer amplification. Data came from immunoSEQ multiplex PCR; TCRdb stores just in-frame clones and leaves some out. That table supplies the V and J calls and clone size; D and trimming were determined from the DNA. In the table there are more than 65,000 clones, approximately 80% of which are singletons. This clone was seen repeatedly, ten times or more.

The chain joins TRBV5-1 to TRBJ2-1, with 7 positions matching TRBD2. This receptor was taken from a woman in her forties or fifties with acute or convalescent COVID-19. The sequencing sample was made of peripheral blood. The CDR3 bases are TGCGCCAGCAGCTTCCCGGGACTACACCACAATGAGCAGTTCTTC. It codes for CASSFPGLHHNEQFF.